This entry describes one TCR beta chain. In its sample, this clone was seen once. Its cognate antigen has yet to be identified. Per-nucleotide qualities are absent, and no much larger clonotype sits a single base away. The CDR3 covers 14 residues, taking in both the cysteine and the phenylalanine. The entry retains the CDR3 DNA only, 42 bases that are in frame from base 1. V is trimmed back by 2 bases and J by 8 bases, and the junction contains 5 bases that no gene match accounts for. Sequences KGHDR (CDR1) and SFDVKD (CDR2) are obtained from the germline V gene. The data were taken from a study of blood T cell repertoires in COVID-19 (dated by TCRdb to 2019 to 2021). About the full investigation: The collaborator samples originated in the United States, Italy and Spain and spanned the acute and convalescent phases of COVID-19. The material from the prospective study consisted of cDNA or gDNA derived from T cells, B-cell-depleted T cells, or PBMCs. The dataset comprised deeply sampled blood TCRbeta repertoires from subjects exposed to, actively infected with, or recovered from COVID-19. The repertoires were released in a freely available public database intended as a resource for research on the immune response to SARS-CoV-2. The samples were drawn from the first 160 participants of the ongoing ImmuneRACE study and from some 1,300 subjects provided by 6 global collaborators. A de-identified subject ID, COVID-19 status, age in years and sex were almost always included in the sample metadata. Where HLA class I and class II types were available, the types were taken from metadata supplied by the sample provider, not from assay-based typing. The paper as a whole reports these results and caveats: The quantity of clinical and demographic metadata differed by source and by participant and was supplied without curation.

The immunoSEQ Assay, a bias-controlled multiplex PCR, was used to amplify TCRbeta CDR3 regions from genomic DNA. The original methods were these. The number of nucleated cells in each sample was estimated from the amplification of reference gene primers within the assay. Sequence reads were collapsed and filtered to measure the absolute abundance of every unique TCRbeta CDR3 rearrangement. For each sample, productive Simpson clonality was calculated as the square root of Simpson's diversity index across productive rearrangements. Imported from immuneACCESS, the table was reduced by TCRdb to in-frame sequences with V and J called. These copies leave out some clones; in studies compared against another copy, an unresolved V gene accounts for under half, and the cause of the remainder is not known. That table supplies the V and J calls and clone size; D and trimming were determined from the DNA. For this sample the table gives more than 100,000 clones, of which 85% to 90% were detected only once. The ten largest clones take up about 0.9% of the sample.

Collaborating institutions collected whole blood in K2EDTA tubes following their own protocols. For TCRbeta analysis, collaborators shipped samples as frozen whole blood, isolated PBMCs, or DNA extracted from either of those sample types. Sequences were obtained from peripheral blood. This receptor was obtained from a woman aged 45-65 years with active or convalescent COVID-19. This receptor chain uses TRBV24-1 and TRBJ2-1, with 7 bases matching TRBD2. The nucleotide sequence is TGTGCCACCAGTGATTATGGACTAGTGGATGAGCAGTTCTTC. The resulting protein is CATSDYGLVDEQFF.